This TCR beta chain was found in a study of technical replicates of blood from a handful of donors. Method: immunoSEQ multiplex PCR; TCRdb's copy keeps in-frame clones and lacks some. Altogether about 99,000 clones are present, about 95% being singletons, with the ten largest covering more than 0.2%. The trim removed 4 bases at V and 8 bases at J, leaving 7 bases unmatched. The length of the CDR3 is 16 residues. In germline, CDR1 is WNHNN, CDR2 SYGVQD (reference sequence). V is TRBV10-1 and J is TRBJ2-1; TRBD2 matches at 14 bases. The TCR sequence derives from a human donor in good health. Sample: T cells isolated from PBMCs. CDR3 in amino acids: CASSGSGTSGSDEQFF. CDR3 bases: TGCGCCAGCAGTGGTTCCGGGACTAGCGGGAGCGATGAGCAGTTCTTC.